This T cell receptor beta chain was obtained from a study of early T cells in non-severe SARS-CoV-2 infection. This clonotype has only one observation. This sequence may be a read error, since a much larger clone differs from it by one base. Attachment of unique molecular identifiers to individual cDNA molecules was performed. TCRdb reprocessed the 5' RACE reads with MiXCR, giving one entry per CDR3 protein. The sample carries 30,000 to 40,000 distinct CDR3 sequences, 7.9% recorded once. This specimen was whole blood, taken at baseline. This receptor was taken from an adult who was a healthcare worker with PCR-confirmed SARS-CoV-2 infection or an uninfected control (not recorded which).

CDR3 loop: CASAMGEMYEQYF. CDR3 nucleotides: TGTGCCAGCGCCATGGGGGAAATGTACGAGCAGTACTTC. The chain has TRBV12-3 or TRBV12-4 and TRBJ2-7; either TRBD1 or TRBD2 may supply D (5 bases each). The V end lost 8 bases, the J end lost 4 bases, and 15 bases lay between the germline ends. CDR3 length: 13 amino acids.